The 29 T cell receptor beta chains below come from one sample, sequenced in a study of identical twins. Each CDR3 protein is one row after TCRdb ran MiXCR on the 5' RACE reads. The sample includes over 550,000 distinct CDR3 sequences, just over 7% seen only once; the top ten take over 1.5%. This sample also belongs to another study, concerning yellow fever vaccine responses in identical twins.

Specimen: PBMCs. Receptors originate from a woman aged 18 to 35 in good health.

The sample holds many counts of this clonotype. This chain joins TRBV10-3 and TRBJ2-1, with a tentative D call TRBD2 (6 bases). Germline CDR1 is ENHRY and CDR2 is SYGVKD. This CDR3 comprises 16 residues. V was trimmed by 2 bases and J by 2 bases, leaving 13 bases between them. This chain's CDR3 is CAISELRGGTYNEQFF. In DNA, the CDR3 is TGTGCCATCAGTGAGCTCCGAGGCGGGACCTACAATGAGCAGTTCTTC.

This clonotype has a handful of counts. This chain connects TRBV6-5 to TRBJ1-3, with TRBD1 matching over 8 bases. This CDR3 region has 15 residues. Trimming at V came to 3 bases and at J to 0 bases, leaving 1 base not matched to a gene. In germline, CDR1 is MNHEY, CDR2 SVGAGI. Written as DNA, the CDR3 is TGTGCCAGCAGTTATACAGGGGGCTCTGGAAACACCATATATTTT. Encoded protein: CASSYTGGSGNTIYF.

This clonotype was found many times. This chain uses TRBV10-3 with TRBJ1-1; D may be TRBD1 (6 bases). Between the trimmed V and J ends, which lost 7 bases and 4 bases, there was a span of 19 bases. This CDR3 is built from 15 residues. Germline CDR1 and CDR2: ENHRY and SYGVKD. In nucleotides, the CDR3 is TGTGCCATCAAGGGGGAGCTGTTGGCCGGCACTGAAGCTTTCTTT. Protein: CAIKGELLAGTEAFF.

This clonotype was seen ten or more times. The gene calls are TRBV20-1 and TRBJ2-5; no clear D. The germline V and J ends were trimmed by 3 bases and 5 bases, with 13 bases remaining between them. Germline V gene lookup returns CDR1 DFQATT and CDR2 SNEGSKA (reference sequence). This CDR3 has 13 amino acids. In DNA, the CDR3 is TGCAGTGCTAGCTACGTCCGCAGGGAGACCCAGTACTTC. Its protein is CSASYVRRETQYF.

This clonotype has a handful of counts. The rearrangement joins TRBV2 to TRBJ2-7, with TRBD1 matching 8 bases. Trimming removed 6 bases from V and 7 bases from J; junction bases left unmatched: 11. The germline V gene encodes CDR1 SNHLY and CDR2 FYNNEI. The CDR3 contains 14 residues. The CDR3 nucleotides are TGTGCCAGCAGCTTTGGACAGGGTCTAAGAGAGCAGTACTTC. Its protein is CASSFGQGLREQYF.

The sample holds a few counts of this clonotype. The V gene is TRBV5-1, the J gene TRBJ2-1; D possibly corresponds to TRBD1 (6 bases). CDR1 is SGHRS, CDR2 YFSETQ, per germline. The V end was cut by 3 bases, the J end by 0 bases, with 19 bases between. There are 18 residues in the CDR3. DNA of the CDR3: TGCGCCAGCAGCTCCGGAACAGGGCGGGTAAGCTCCTACAATGAGCAGTTCTTC. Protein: CASSSGTGRVSSYNEQFF.

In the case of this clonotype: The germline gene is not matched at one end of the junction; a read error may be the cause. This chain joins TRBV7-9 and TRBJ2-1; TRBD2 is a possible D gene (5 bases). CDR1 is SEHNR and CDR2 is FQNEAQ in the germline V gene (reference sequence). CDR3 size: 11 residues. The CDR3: CVSSLAPERTF. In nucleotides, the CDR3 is TGTGTCAGCAGCTTAGCGCCCGAGCGGACGTTC.

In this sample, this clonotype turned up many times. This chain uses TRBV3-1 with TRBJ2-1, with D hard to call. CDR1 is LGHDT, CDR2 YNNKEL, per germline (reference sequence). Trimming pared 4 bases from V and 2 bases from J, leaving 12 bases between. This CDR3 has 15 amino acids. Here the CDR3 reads CASSPLAATYNEQFF. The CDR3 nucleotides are TGTGCCAGCAGCCCGCTGGCGGCAACCTACAATGAGCAGTTCTTC.

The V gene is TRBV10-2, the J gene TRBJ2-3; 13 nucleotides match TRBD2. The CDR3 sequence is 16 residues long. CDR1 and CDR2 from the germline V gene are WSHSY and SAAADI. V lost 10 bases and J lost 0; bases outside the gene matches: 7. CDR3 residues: CATETSGRLSTDTQYF. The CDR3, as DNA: TGCGCCACCGAGACTAGCGGGAGGCTTAGCACAGATACGCAGTATTTT.

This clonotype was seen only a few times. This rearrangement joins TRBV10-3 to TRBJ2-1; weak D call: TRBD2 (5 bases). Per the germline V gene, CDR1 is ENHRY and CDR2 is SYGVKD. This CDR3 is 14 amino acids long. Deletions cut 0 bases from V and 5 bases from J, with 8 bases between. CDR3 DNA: TGTGCCATCAGTGAGTCCCCCGGGGACAATGAGCAGTTCTTC. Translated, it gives CAISESPGDNEQFF.

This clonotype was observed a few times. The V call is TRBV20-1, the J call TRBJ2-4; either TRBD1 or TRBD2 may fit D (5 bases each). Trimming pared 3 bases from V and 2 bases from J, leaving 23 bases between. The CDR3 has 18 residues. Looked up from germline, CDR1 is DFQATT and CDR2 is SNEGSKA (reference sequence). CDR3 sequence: CSASWLVRGPETKNIQYF. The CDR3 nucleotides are TGCAGTGCTAGTTGGTTGGTCCGGGGCCCCGAAACCAAAAACATTCAGTACTTC.

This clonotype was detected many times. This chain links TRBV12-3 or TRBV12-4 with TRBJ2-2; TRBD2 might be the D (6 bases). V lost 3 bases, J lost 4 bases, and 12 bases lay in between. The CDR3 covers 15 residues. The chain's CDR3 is CASSLGLPGTGELFF. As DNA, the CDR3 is TGTGCCAGCAGTTTGGGACTTCCGGGCACCGGGGAGCTGTTTTTT.

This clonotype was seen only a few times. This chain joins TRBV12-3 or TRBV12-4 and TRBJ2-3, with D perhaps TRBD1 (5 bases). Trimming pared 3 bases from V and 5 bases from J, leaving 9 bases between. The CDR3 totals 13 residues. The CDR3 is CASSFSRVDTQYF. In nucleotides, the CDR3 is TGTGCCAGCAGTTTTAGCAGGGTAGATACGCAGTATTTT.

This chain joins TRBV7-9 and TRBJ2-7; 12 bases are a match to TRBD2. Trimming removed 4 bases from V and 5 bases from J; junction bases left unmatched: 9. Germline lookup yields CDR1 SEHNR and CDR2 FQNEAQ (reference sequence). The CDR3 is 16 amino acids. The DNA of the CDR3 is TGTGCCAGCAGCTCTCTAGCGGGAGGGCATTGGAACGAGCAGTACTTC. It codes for CASSSLAGGHWNEQYF.

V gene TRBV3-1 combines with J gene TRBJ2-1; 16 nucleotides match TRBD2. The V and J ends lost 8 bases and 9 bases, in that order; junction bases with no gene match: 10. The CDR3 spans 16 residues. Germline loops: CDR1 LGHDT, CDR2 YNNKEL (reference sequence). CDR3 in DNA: TGTGCCAGCTGCCGAGGGACTAGCGGGAGGGTAGGTGAGCAGTTCTTC. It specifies CASCRGTSGRVGEQFF.

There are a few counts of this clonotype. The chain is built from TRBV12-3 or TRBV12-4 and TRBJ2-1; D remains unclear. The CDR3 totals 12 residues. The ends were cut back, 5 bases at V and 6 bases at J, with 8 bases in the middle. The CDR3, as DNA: TGTGCCAGCAGTCCCCTGCGCAATGAGCAGTTCTTC. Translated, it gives CASSPLRNEQFF.

The CDR3 nucleotides are TGTGCCAGCAGCTTTGGGGGGCCAGGGGCGGATGGCTACACCTTC. Its translation: CASSFGGPGADGYTF. J is TRBJ1-2 and V is TRBV7-9, with D possibly TRBD1 on 6 matching bases. V was shortened by 3 bases and J by 6 bases, with 17 bases between the two germline ends. The CDR3 is 15 amino acids. Germline-derived CDR1 and CDR2 are SEHNR and FQNEAQ (reference sequence).

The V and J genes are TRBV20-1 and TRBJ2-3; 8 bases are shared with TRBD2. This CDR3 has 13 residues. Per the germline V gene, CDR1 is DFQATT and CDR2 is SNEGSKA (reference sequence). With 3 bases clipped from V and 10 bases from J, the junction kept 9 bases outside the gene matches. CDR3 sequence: CSASRTSPNAQYF. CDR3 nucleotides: TGCAGTGCTAGCAGGACTAGCCCTAATGCGCAGTATTTT.

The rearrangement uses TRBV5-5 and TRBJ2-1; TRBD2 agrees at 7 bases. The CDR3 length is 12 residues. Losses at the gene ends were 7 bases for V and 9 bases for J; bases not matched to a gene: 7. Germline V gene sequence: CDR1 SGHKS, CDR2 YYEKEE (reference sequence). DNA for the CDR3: TGTGCCAGCGTTGTGGGGGGGGGTGAGCAGTTCTTC. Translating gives CASVVGGGEQFF.

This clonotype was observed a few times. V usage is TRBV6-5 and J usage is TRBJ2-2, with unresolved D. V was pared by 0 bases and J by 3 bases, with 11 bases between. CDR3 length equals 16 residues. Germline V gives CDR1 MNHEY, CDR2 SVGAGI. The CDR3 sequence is CASSYSSRHYTGELFF. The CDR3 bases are TGTGCCAGCAGTTACTCGAGTAGACACTACACCGGGGAGCTGTTTTTT.

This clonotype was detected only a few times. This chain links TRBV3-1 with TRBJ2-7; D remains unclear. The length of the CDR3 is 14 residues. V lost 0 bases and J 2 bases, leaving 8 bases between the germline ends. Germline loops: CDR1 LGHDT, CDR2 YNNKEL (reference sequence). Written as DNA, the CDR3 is TGTGCCAGCAGCCAAGACCCTAAAACCTACGAGCAGTACTTC. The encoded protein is CASSQDPKTYEQYF.

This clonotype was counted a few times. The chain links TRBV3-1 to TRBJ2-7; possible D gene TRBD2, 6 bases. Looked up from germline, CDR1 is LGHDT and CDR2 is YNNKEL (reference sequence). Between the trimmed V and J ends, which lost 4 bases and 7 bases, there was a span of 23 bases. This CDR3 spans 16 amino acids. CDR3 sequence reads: CASSPTGGPTLREQYF. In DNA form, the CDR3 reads TGTGCCAGCAGCCCCACCGGGGGACCAACTTTAAGAGAGCAGTACTTC.

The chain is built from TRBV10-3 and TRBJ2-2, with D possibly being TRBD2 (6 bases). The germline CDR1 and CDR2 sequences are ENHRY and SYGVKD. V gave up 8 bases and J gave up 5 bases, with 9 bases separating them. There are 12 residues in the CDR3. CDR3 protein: CAIAEGTGELFF. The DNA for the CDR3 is TGTGCCATCGCGGAGGGAACCGGGGAGCTGTTTTTT.

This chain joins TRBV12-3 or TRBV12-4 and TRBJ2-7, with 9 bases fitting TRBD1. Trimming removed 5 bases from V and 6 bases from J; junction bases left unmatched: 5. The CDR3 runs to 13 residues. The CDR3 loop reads CASSLTGGGEQYV. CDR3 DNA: TGTGCCAGCAGTCTTACAGGGGGCGGCGAGCAGTACGTC.

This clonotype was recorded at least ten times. The CDR3 reads CASSYRTPSQKLFF. The DNA of the CDR3 is TGTGCCAGCAGTTATCGGACACCGAGCCAAAAACTGTTTTTT. The V call is TRBV27, the J call TRBJ1-4; D possibly corresponds to TRBD1 (5 bases). Germline V gene sequence: CDR1 MNHEY, CDR2 SMNVEV (reference sequence). The CDR3 runs 14 residues. Between the trimmed V and J ends, which lost 4 bases and 9 bases, there was a span of 15 bases.

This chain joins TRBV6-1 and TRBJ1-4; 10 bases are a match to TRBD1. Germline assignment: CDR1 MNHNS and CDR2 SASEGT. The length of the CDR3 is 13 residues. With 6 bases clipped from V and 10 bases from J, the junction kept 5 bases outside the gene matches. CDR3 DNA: TGTGCCAGCAGAGGGACAGGGGATGGAAAACTGTTTTTT. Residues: CASRGTGDGKLFF.

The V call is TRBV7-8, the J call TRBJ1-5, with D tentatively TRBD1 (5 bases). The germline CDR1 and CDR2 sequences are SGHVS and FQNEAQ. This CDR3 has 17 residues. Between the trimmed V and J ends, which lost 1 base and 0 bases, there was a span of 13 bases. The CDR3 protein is CASSLGPRQISNQPQHF. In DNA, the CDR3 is TGTGCCAGCAGCTTAGGGCCCCGACAGATTAGCAATCAGCCCCAGCATTTT.

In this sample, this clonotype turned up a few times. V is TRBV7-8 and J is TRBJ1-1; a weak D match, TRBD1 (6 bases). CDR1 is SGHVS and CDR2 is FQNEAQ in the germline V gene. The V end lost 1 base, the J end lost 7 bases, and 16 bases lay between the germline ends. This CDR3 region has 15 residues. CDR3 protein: CASSLGLSGAGEAFF. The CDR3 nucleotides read TGTGCCAGCAGCTTAGGGTTGTCAGGGGCTGGTGAAGCTTTCTTT.

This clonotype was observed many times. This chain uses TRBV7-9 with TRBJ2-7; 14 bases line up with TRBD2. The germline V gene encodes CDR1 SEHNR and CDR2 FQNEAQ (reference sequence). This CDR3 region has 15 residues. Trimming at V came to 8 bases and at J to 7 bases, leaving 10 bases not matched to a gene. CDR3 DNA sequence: TGTGCCAGCGGATATACGGGACTAGCGGGAGAAGAGCAGTACTTC. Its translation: CASGYTGLAGEEQYF. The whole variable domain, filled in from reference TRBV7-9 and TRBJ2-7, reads DTGVSQNPRHKITKRGQNVTFRCDPISEHNRLYWYRQTLGQGPEFLTYFQNEAQLEKSRLLSDRFSAERPKGSFSTLEIQRTEQGDSAMYLCASGYTGLAGEEQYFGPGTRLTVT.